The source of this T cell receptor beta chain is a study of CD8 T cells in ankylosing spondylitis. The study's findings and limits: A motif of 7 to 9 highly homologous TCR beta variants was seen as apparently characteristic of ankylosing spondylitis blood. Within matched ankylosing spondylitis synovial fluid, disease-linked clones were reportedly significantly enriched.

Details on this clonotype: Its target is not known.

Using quantitative 5'-RACE with molecular barcodes, the authors made TCR beta libraries. TCRdb processed the 5' RACE reads anew with MiXCR; each CDR3 protein has one entry. Counted here are 200,000 to 300,000 distinct CDR3 sequences, 20% to 30% occurring once; the ten biggest clones make up about 0.6%. Sequenced material: blood, either unsorted or a sorted T cell fraction (not recorded which). This receptor was taken from a male donor with ankylosing spondylitis or in good health (not recorded which).

The DNA of the CDR3 is TGTGCCATCAGTGAGTCCTACACAGCTCTAGACGAGCAGTACTTC. Residues: CAISESYTALDEQYF. J is TRBJ2-7 and V is TRBV10-3; no firm D call. This CDR3 is built from 15 residues. Trimming took off 0 bases at V and 5 bases at J, with 14 bases between the two ends. From germline, CDR1 is ENHRY and CDR2 SYGVKD.